One sample yielded the 9 T cell receptor beta chains listed below, sequenced in a study of shared T cell receptors in the human thymus. Only in-frame clones appear in the TCRdb table, and some are missing; sequencing was by immunoSEQ multiplex PCR. The profile shows 500,000 to 850,000 clones, more than 70% of them singletons. The same data also went into a second study, on human thymus T cells.

Sequenced sample: thymocytes. The receptors here all came from a boy younger than two with a congenital heart defect.

This clone was picked up a small number of times. The gene calls are TRBV4-1 and TRBJ1-1; D perhaps matches TRBD1 (5 bases). There are 18 residues in the CDR3. Germline assignment: CDR1 MGHRA and CDR2 YSYEKL. V was clipped by 1 base and J by 1 base, with 19 bases between them. In nucleotides, the CDR3 is TGCGCCAGCAGCCAAGCGTCGTCCGGCAGGGCAGGGAACACTGAAGCTTTCTTT. This encodes CASSQASSGRAGNTEAFF.

This clone came up once. The chain uses TRBV27 and TRBJ2-1, with 9 nucleotides matching TRBD2. V was pared by 9 bases and J by 4 bases, with 10 bases of the junction left unmatched. CDR1 and CDR2 from the germline V gene are MNHEY and SMNVEV (reference sequence). The CDR3 is 15 amino acids. The CDR3 spells CASSSDLAGYNEQFF. In nucleotides, the CDR3 is TGTGCCAGTAGCAGTGACCTAGCGGGGTACAATGAGCAGTTCTTC.

V usage is TRBV30 and J usage is TRBJ1-5; 12 bases are a match to TRBD1. Trimming cost V 5 bases and J 7 bases; bases outside gene matches: 0. Germline V gene lookup returns CDR1 GTSNPN and CDR2 SVGIG (reference sequence). The CDR3 sequence is 12 residues long. The CDR3 here is CAWGTGGQPQHF. The CDR3 bases are TGTGCCTGGGGGACAGGGGGCCAGCCCCAGCATTTT.

Concerning this clone: In the same sample, other DNA sequences code for this CDR3. J is TRBJ2-7 and V is TRBV5-1, with TRBD2 identical over 14 bases. From germline, CDR1 is SGHRS and CDR2 YFSETQ. V lost 0 bases and J lost 5; bases outside the gene matches: 4. The CDR3 consists of 16 residues. CDR3 DNA sequence: TGCGCCAGCAGCTTGGGACTAGCGGGGGGGCCCCACGAGCAGTACTTC. Translating gives CASSLGLAGGPHEQYF.

The rearrangement uses TRBV27 and TRBJ1-1; 7 bases align to TRBD1. Germline CDR1 is MNHEY and CDR2 is SMNVEV (reference sequence). The CDR3 runs 15 residues. With 8 bases clipped from V and 3 bases from J, the junction kept 12 bases outside the gene matches. CDR3 coding DNA: TGTGCCAGCCGAGCTTCTGACAGGGAAGACACTGAAGCTTTCTTT. Translation: CASRASDREDTEAFF.

J is TRBJ2-5 and V is TRBV27; TRBD2 aligns across 9 bases. V was pared by 5 bases and J by 11 bases, with 15 bases of the junction left unmatched. The germline V gene encodes CDR1 MNHEY and CDR2 SMNVEV (reference sequence). The CDR3 spans 15 residues. The CDR3 DNA is TGTGCCAGCAGTGCCCCCCGGGCGGGAGGGCCGGAACAGTACTTC. Amino acid sequence: CASSAPRAGGPEQYF.

This rearrangement joins TRBV19 to TRBJ2-7; maybe TRBD1 (5 bases). Trimming shortened V by 5 bases and J by 3 bases, and 11 bases separated the two germline ends. The germline V gene has CDR1 LNHDA and CDR2 SQIVND (reference sequence). The CDR3 loop spans 13 amino acids. As DNA, the CDR3 is TGTGCCAGTAGTCAGGGCCCTAGCTACGAGCAGTACTTC. Translation gives CASSQGPSYEQYF. The full variable domain, with the rest looked up from reference TRBV19 and TRBJ2-7, is DGGITQSPKYLFRKEGQNVTLSCEQNLNHDAMYWYRQDPGQGLRLIYYSQIVNDFQKGDIAEGYSVSREKKESFPLTVTSAQKNPTAFYLCASSQGPSYEQYFGPGTRLTVT.

The chain uses TRBV5-1 and TRBJ2-3, with TRBD2 identical over 8 bases. From germline, CDR1 is SGHRS and CDR2 YFSETQ. V shed 2 bases and J 4 bases; nucleotides not matched to a gene: 9. CDR3 size: 16 residues. CDR3: CASSFHKREWADTQYF. Here the CDR3 DNA reads TGCGCCAGCAGCTTCCACAAGCGGGAGTGGGCAGATACGCAGTATTTT.

The CDR3 nucleotides read TGTGCCACCAGCAGAAGGTATGGACACCCTCATTATAGCAATCAGCCCCAGCATTTT. Amino acids: CATSRRYGHPHYSNQPQHF. This chain joins TRBV15 and TRBJ1-5, with D possibly being TRBD1 (5 bases). Trimming cost V 2 bases and J 0 bases, with 20 bases left between them. Looked up from germline, CDR1 is LNHNV and CDR2 is YYDKDF (reference sequence). CDR3 length: 19 amino acids.